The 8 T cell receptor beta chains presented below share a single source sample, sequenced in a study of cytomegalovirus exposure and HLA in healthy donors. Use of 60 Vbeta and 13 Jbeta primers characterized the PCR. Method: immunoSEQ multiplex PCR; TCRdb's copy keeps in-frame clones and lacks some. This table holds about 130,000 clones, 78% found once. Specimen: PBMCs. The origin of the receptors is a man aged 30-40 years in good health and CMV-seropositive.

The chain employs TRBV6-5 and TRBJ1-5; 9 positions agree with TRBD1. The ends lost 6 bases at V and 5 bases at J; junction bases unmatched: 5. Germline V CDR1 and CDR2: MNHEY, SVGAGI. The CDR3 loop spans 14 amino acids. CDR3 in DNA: TGTGCCAGCAGCATGGACAGGGGATATCAGCCCCAGCATTTT. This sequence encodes CASSMDRGYQPQHF.

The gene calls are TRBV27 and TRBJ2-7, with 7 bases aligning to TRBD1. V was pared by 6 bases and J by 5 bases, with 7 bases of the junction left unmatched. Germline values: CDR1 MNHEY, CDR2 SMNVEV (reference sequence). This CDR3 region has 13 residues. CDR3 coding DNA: TGTGCCAGCAGCTCTAGGGGGCGGGACGAGCAGTACTTC. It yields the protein CASSSRGRDEQYF.

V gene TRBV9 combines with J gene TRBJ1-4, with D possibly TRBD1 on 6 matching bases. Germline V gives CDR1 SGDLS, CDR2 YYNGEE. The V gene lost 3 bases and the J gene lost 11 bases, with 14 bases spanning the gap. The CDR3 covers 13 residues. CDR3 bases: TGTGCCAGCAGCGCCCGACAGGTGGGGAAACTGTTTTTT. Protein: CASSARQVGKLFF.

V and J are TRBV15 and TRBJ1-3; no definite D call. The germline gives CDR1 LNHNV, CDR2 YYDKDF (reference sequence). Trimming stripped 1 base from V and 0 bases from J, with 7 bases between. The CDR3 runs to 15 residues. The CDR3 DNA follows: TGTGCCACCAGCAGAGTCGGGTTCTCTGGAAACACCATATATTTT. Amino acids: CATSRVGFSGNTIYF.

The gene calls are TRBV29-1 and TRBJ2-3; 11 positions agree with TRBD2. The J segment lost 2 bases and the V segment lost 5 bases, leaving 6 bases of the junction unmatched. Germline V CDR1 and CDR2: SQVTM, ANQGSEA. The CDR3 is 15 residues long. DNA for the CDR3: TGCAGCGTTCCCCCTAGCGGGAGGATCACAGATACGCAGTATTTT. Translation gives CSVPPSGRITDTQYF.

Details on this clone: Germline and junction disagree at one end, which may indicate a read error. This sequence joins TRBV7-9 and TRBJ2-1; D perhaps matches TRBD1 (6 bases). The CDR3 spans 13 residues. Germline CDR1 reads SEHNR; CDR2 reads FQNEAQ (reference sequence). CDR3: CASSLQGLGHLVF. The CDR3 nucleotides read TGTGCCAGCAGCTTACAGGGGTTGGGACATTTGGTCTTC.

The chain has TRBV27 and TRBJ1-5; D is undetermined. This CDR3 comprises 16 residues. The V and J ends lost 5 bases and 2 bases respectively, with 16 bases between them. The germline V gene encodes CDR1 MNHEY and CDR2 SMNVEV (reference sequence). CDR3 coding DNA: TGTGCCAGCAGTCCCACGGGGATCACGGGCAATCAGCCCCAGCATTTT. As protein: CASSPTGITGNQPQHF.

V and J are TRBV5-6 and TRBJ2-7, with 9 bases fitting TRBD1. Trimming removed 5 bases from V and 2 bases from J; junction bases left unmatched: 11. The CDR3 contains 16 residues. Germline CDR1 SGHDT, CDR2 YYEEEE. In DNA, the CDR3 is TGTGCCAGCAGTTCTTTTATCCGGGACAGGGCCTACGAGCAGTACTTC. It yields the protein CASSSFIRDRAYEQYF.